Listed below are T cell receptor beta chains from one sample, sequenced in a study of blood T cells in healthy people across ages. MiXCR, run by TCRdb on the 5' RACE reads, gives a single entry per CDR3 protein. The table has roughly 680,000 distinct CDR3 sequences, around 48% seen once. What was sequenced was blood. The source of these receptors is a woman aged 60-75 years in good health. The CDR3 runs from the conserved cysteine through the conserved F or W. The D gene is left open where the match is weak. Rows may omit the clone size; those that give it use once, few, many or a size class.

cdr3_nt,cdr3_aa,j_call,d_call,clone_size,v_call
TGTGCCATCAGTTCAGGGAATGAGCAGTTCTTC,CAISSGNEQFF,TRBJ2-1,.,few,TRBV10-3
TGTGCCAGCAAAGGGACTAGCAGCTCCTACAATGAGCAGTTCTTC,CASKGTSSSYNEQFF,TRBJ2-1,TRBD2,once,TRBV6-1
TGCAGCGTTCCATTTACAGGGGTTCATGGTGAGCAGTACTTC,CSVPFTGVHGEQYF,TRBJ2-7,TRBD1,few,TRBV29-1
TGTGCCAGCAGTTTCGGCAGCATTCAGTACTTC,CASSFGSIQYF,TRBJ2-4,.,.,TRBV28
TGCAGTGCTAGAGCCTGGGCTAGCGGCTACAATGAGCAGTTCTTC,CSARAWASGYNEQFF,TRBJ2-1,TRBD2,.,TRBV20-1
TGTGCCAGCAGTTATACGGTATCCAAAAACATTCAGTACTTC,CASSYTVSKNIQYF,TRBJ2-4,.,.,TRBV6-2/TRBV6-3
TGTGCCAGCAGTTTCCGGGGCGACACCGGGGAGCTGTTTTTT,CASSFRGDTGELFF,TRBJ2-2,.,.,TRBV12-3/TRBV12-4
TGTGCCAGCAGTTACAAGCGGACAGGACCCTACGAGCAGTACTTC,CASSYKRTGPYEQYF,TRBJ2-7,TRBD1,once,TRBV6-5
TGCAGTGCTAGAGATCCTCTACCTCGGGAGACCCAGTACTTC,CSARDPLPRETQYF,TRBJ2-5,.,few,TRBV20-1
TGTGCCAGCAGAAGACAGGGGGCGCAGGGGGAGCAGTACTTC,CASRRQGAQGEQYF,TRBJ2-7,TRBD1,.,TRBV12-3/TRBV12-4
TGCAGCGTTAAGGTAGCGGGAGTTGGCGAGCAGTACTTC,CSVKVAGVGEQYF,TRBJ2-7,TRBD2,many,TRBV29-1
TGTGCCAGCAGTCCCTCCGGGACAGGGGATTCACCCCTCCACTTT,CASSPSGTGDSPLHF,TRBJ1-6,TRBD1,.,TRBV6-5
TGTGCCAGCAGCTTAACTGGACAGAGCGAGCAGTACTTC,CASSLTGQSEQYF,TRBJ2-7,.,.,TRBV11-2
TGTGCCAGCAGCTTTACCGGGAGGGGCCAAGAGACCCAGTACTTC,CASSFTGRGQETQYF,TRBJ2-5,TRBD2,.,TRBV5-5
TGTGCCACCAGTGATTTGAACAGGGGGTCCGACGAGCAGTACTTC,CATSDLNRGSDEQYF,TRBJ2-7,TRBD1,few,TRBV24-1
TGCAGTGCGCGGACTAGCGGGAGGGGCAAACGCGAGCAGTACTTC,CSARTSGRGKREQYF,TRBJ2-7,TRBD2,.,TRBV20-1
TGCAGTGCTAGAGACCCGACTAGCGGAATGGGCGAGCAGTACTTC,CSARDPTSGMGEQYF,TRBJ2-7,TRBD2,once,TRBV20-1
TGTGCCAGCAGTAAAAGGGACAGGGCTTTCTTT,CASSKRDRAFF,TRBJ1-1,TRBD1,few,TRBV6-5
TGTGCCAGCAGCTTAGTCGGGACAGGGGGTCAGCCCCAGCATTTT,CASSLVGTGGQPQHF,TRBJ1-5,TRBD1,.,TRBV7-2
TGTGCCAGCAGTTCCCCGGCAGGAACCTACACCTTC,CASSSPAGTYTF,TRBJ1-2,.,.,TRBV27
TGTGCCAGCAGCCCTAAGGCGGCCCCGATCTACGGCTATGGCTACACCTTC,CASSPKAAPIYGYGYTF,TRBJ1-2,.,few,TRBV7-2
TGTGCCAGTAGTTTACAGGAAAAACTGTTTTTT,CASSLQEKLFF,TRBJ1-4,.,few,TRBV2
TGTGCCAGCAGCCAAGAAGGAGGGGCTCCAGATACGCAGTATTTT,CASSQEGGAPDTQYF,TRBJ2-3,.,.,TRBV4-2
TGTGCCAGCAGCCAAGGGGAGGGAACAGATACGCAGTATTTT,CASSQGEGTDTQYF,TRBJ2-3,TRBD2,.,TRBV4-1
TGCAGTGCTAGAAACAACGCAGGACAGGGGCACGGTCAGCCCCAGCATTTT,CSARNNAGQGHGQPQHF,TRBJ1-5,TRBD1,.,TRBV20-1
TGTGCCAGCAGTGTCTCCGCAGGATTGGTCTATGGCTACACCTTC,CASSVSAGLVYGYTF,TRBJ1-2,.,.,TRBV2
TGTGCCAGCTCACCACCGGTACAGGGGAACTATGGCTACACCTTC,CASSPPVQGNYGYTF,TRBJ1-2,TRBD1,few,TRBV18
TGTGCCAGCAGCCACAATCAGCCCCAGCATTTT,CASSHNQPQHF,TRBJ1-5,.,.,TRBV6-6
TGTGCCATCAGGACGGGACAGCGCAGGGAGCAGTTCTTC,CAIRTGQRREQFF,TRBJ2-1,TRBD1,.,TRBV10-3
TGTGCCAGCAGCTCCGGTTCCTATTACGAGCAGTACTTC,CASSSGSYYEQYF,TRBJ2-7,.,.,TRBV7-8
TGTGCCAGCAGCTTAGATATCGTCACAGATACGCAGTATTTT,CASSLDIVTDTQYF,TRBJ2-3,.,.,TRBV11-2
TGCAGTGCTAGAGATCGAGGCAAGAACAATGAGCAGTTCTTC,CSARDRGKNNEQFF,TRBJ2-1,.,.,TRBV20-1
TGTGCCTGGAGTGGGAGGAGCAATCAGCCCCAGCATTTT,CAWSGRSNQPQHF,TRBJ1-5,.,.,TRBV30
TGTGCCAGCAGCCAAGATGGGGCGCACCACAGGAACACTGAAGCTTTCTTT,CASSQDGAHHRNTEAFF,TRBJ1-1,.,.,TRBV14
TGTGCCAGCAGCGAACGACAGGGGATCTATGGCTACACCTTC,CASSERQGIYGYTF,TRBJ1-2,TRBD1,.,TRBV9
TGTGCCAGCACACTAGCGGGAGGCGACAATGAGCAGTTCTTC,CASTLAGGDNEQFF,TRBJ2-1,TRBD2,.,TRBV3-1
TGTGCCAGCAGCCAAAACCTGGGGGGAGCGGGGCTCAATGAGCAGTTCTTC,CASSQNLGGAGLNEQFF,TRBJ2-1,TRBD2,.,TRBV3-1
TGCAGTGCTAGAGGAAAACAGGGGACCACTGAAGCTTTCTTT,CSARGKQGTTEAFF,TRBJ1-1,TRBD1,.,TRBV20-1
TGTGCCTGGAGTGTATTAGGGGGACGGAATGAGCAGTTCTTC,CAWSVLGGRNEQFF,TRBJ2-1,.,.,TRBV30
TGTGCCACCTGGGGAACCCGGGACGCCGGGGAGCTGTTTTTT,CATWGTRDAGELFF,TRBJ2-2,.,.,TRBV28
TGTGCCAGCAGTCCTCAACCCCCGACAGGCACCGAGCAGTACTTC,CASSPQPPTGTEQYF,TRBJ2-7,.,few,TRBV28
TGTGCCAGCAGTTCCCATAGCGGCTCCTACGAGCAGTACTTC,CASSSHSGSYEQYF,TRBJ2-7,.,.,TRBV27
TGTGCCAGCAGTTACCGCCACGACTATGGCTACACCTTC,CASSYRHDYGYTF,TRBJ1-2,.,few,TRBV6-2/TRBV6-3
TGTGCCAGCAGCTTGGCGAGAACTAACTATGGCTACACCTTC,CASSLARTNYGYTF,TRBJ1-2,.,.,TRBV5-5
TGCGCCAGCAGCCTGGGCGGAGGGTCAGATACGCAGTATTTT,CASSLGGGSDTQYF,TRBJ2-3,.,few,TRBV7-9
TGTGCCAGCAGCTTAGACCCCGGGACTAGCGGGCCTGTGCAAAACATTCAGTACTTC,CASSLDPGTSGPVQNIQYF,TRBJ2-4,TRBD2,few,TRBV7-2